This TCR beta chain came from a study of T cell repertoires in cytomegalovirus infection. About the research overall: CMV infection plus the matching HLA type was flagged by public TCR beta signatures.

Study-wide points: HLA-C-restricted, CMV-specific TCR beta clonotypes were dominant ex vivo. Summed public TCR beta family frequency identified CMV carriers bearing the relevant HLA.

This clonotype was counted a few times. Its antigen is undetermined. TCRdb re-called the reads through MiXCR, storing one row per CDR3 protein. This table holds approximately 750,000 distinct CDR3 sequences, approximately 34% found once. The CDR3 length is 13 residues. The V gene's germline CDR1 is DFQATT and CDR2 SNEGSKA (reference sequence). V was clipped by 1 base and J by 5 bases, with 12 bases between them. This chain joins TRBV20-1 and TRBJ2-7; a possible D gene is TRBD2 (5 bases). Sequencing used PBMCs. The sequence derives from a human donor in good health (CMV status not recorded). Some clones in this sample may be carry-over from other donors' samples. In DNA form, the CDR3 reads TGCAGTGCTAGAGTCTCGGGAAGGAACGAGCAGTACTTC. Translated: CSARVSGRNEQYF.